This TCR beta chain was recorded in a study of blood T cell repertoires in COVID-19. Study-level information: COVID-19 samples, acute and convalescent, were from the United States, Italy and Spain. PBMCs, B-cell-depleted T cells, or T cells provided the cDNA or gDNA that made up the material.

V lost 3 bases and J lost 5; bases outside the gene matches: 15. Per germline, CDR1 LNHDA and CDR2 SQIVND (reference sequence). The CDR3 has 18 amino acids. This clone was seen a few times. The assay was immunoSEQ multiplex PCR, and TCRdb's table has in-frame clones only and misses some. This table has 170,000 or so clones, around 85% appearing once. This TCR was recovered from a man aged 45-65 years with active or convalescent COVID-19. The sample comprised peripheral blood. The rearrangement joins TRBV19 to TRBJ2-1, with 8 bases that match TRBD2. CDR3 in amino acids: CASSIFGRGSGGNNEQFF. CDR3 sequence (DNA): TGTGCCAGTAGTATCTTCGGGAGGGGATCTGGGGGGAACAATGAGCAGTTCTTC. Combining the CDR3 with reference TRBV19 and TRBJ2-1 gives the whole variable domain DGGITQSPKYLFRKEGQNVTLSCEQNLNHDAMYWYRQDPGQGLRLIYYSQIVNDFQKGDIAEGYSVSREKKESFPLTVTSAQKNPTAFYLCASSIFGRGSGGNNEQFFGPGTRLTVL.